There are many counts of the clone carrying this T cell receptor beta chain. Germline V gives CDR1 MDHEN, CDR2 SYDVKM. With V trimmed by 7 bases and J by 5 bases, 8 bases remained unmatched. The CDR3 is 13 amino acids. The data derive from a study of T cells in Graves' hyperthyroidism and ophthalmopathy. Amplified TCR beta CDR3 regions came from RNA transcripts. First-round RT-PCR targeting the TCR CDR3 was performed with the HTBI primer set. TCRdb used MiXCR to reprocess the multiplex PCR reads, holding one entry per CDR3 protein. The sample consists of 300,000 to 500,000 distinct CDR3 sequences, under 15% of them appearing once.

This chain uses TRBV28 with TRBJ2-7; TRBD1 aligns across 7 bases. The sequence was obtained from a woman aged 30 to 39 with Graves' hyperthyroidism. Source material: blood. The CDR3, as DNA: TGTGCCAGCATATCGACAGGGCTCAACGAGCAGTACTTC. It encodes CASISTGLNEQYF.